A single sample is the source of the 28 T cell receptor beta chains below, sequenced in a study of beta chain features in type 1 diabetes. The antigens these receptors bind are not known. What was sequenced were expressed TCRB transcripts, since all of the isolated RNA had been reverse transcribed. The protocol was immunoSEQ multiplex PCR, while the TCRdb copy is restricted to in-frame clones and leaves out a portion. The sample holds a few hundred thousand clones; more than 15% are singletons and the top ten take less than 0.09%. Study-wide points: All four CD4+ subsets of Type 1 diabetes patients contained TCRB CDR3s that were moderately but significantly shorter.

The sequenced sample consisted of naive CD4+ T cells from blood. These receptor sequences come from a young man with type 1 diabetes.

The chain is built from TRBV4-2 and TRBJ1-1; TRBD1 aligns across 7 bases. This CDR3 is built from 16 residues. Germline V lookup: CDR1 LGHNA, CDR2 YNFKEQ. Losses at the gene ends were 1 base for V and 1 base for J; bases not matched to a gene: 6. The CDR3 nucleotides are TGTGCCAGCAGCCAAGCTGACACAGGGGAGAACACTGAAGCTTTCTTT. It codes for CASSQADTGENTEAFF.

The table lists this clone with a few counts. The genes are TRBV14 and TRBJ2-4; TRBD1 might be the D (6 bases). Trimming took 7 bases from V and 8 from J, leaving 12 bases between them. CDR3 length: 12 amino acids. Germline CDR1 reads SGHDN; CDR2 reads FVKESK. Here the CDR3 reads CASTDRQDIQYF. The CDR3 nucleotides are TGTGCCAGCACCGACAGACAGGACATTCAGTACTTC. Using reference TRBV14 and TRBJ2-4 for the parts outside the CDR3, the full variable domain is EAGVTQFPSHSVIEKGQTVTLRCDPISGHDNLYWYRRVMGKEIKFLLHFVKESKQDESGMPNNRFLAERTGGTYSTLKVQPAELEDSGVYFCASTDRQDIQYFGAGTRLSVL.

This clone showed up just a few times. The CDR3 here is CASSLDWTFNEQFF. The CDR3 DNA sequence: TGTGCCAGCAGCTTAGATTGGACTTTCAACGAGCAGTTCTTC. V usage is TRBV7-2 and J usage is TRBJ2-1, with D possibly TRBD2 on 5 matching bases. This CDR3 region has 14 residues. Germline lookup yields CDR1 SGHTA and CDR2 FQGNSA. The ends were cut back, 1 base at V and 10 bases at J, with 14 bases in the middle.

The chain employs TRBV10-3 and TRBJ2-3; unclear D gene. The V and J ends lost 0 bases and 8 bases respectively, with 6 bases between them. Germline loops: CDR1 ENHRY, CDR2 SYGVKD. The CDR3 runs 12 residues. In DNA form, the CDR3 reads TGTGCCATCAGTGAGTCGGAGCGTACGCAGTATTTT. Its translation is CAISESERTQYF.

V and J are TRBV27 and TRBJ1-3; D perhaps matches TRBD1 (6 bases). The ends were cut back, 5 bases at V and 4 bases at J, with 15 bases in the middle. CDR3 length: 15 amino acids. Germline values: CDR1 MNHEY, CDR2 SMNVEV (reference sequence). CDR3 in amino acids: CASSPKQGGGNTIYF. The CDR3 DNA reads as TGTGCCAGCAGTCCCAAACAGGGAGGAGGAAACACCATATATTTT.

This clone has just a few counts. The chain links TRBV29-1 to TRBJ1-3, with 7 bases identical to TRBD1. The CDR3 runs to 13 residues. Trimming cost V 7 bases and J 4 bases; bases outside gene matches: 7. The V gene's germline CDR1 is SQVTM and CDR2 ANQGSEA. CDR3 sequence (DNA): TGCAGCGGTCAAACAGGGGAAGGAAACACCATATATTTT. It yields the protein CSGQTGEGNTIYF.

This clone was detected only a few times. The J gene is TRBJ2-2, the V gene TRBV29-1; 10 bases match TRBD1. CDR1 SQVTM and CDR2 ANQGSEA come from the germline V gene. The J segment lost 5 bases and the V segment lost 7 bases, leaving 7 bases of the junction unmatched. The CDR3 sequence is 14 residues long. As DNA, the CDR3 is TGCAGCGGACGACAGGGGGCGAGGACCGGGGAGCTGTTTTTT. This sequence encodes CSGRQGARTGELFF.

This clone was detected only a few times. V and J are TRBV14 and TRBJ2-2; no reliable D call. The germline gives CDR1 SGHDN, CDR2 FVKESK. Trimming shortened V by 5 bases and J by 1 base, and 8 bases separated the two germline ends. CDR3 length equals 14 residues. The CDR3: CASSERMNTGELFF. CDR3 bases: TGTGCCAGCAGCGAACGAATGAACACCGGGGAGCTGTTTTTT.

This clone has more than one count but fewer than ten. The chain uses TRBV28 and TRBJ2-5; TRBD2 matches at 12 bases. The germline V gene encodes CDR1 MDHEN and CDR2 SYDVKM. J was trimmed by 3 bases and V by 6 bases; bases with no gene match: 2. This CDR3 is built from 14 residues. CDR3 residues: CASRLAGGEETQYF. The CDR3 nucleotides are TGTGCCAGCAGGCTAGCGGGAGGGGAAGAGACCCAGTACTTC.

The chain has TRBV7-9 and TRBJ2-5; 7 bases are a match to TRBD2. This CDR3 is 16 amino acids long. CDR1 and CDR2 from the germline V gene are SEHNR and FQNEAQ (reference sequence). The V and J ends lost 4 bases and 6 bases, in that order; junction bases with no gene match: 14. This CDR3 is CASSSPGLEETQTQYF. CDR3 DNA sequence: TGTGCCAGCAGCTCCCCAGGACTAGAAGAGACCCAGACCCAGTACTTC. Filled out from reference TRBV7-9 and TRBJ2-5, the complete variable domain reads DTGVSQNPRHKITKRGQNVTFRCDPISEHNRLYWYRQTLGQGPEFLTYFQNEAQLEKSRLLSDRFSAERPKGSFSTLEIQRTEQGDSAMYLCASSSPGLEETQTQYFGPGTRLLVL.

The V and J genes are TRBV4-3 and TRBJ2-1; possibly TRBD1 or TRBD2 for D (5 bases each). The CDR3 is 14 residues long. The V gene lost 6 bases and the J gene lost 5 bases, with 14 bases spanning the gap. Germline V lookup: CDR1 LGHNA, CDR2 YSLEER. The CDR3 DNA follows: TGCGCCAGCAGTAAAATGACAGCGGACAATGAGCAGTTCTTC. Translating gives CASSKMTADNEQFF.

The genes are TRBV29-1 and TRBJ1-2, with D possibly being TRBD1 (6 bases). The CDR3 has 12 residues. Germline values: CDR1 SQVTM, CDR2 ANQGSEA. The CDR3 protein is CSAGDTLYGYTF. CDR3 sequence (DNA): TGCAGTGCCGGGGACACACTATATGGCTACACCTTC.

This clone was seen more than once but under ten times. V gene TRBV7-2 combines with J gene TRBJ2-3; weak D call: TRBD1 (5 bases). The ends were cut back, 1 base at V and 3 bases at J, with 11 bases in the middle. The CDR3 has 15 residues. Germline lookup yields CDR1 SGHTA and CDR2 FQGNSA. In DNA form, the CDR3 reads TGTGCCAGCAGCTTAGGGCAGGGAAGGACAGATACGCAGTATTTT. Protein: CASSLGQGRTDTQYF.

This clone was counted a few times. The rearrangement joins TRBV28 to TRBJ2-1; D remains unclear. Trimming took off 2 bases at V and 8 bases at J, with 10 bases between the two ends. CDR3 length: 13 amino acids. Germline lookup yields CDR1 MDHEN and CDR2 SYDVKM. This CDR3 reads CASSLAVGDEQFF. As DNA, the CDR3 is TGTGCCAGCAGTTTAGCAGTTGGTGATGAGCAGTTCTTC.

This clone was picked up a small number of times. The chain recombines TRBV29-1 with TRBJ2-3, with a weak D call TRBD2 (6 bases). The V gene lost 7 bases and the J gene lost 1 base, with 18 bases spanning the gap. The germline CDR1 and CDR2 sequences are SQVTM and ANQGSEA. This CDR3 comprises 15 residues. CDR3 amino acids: CSGKEGLLGTDTQYF. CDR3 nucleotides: TGCAGCGGGAAGGAGGGCCTCCTCGGCACAGATACGCAGTATTTT.

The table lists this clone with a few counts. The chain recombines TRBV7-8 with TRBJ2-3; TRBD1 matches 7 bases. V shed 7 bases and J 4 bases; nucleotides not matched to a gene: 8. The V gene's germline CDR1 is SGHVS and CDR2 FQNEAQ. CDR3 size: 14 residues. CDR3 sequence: CASTLDRRPDTQYF. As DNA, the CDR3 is TGTGCCAGCACCCTGGACAGGCGCCCAGATACGCAGTATTTT.

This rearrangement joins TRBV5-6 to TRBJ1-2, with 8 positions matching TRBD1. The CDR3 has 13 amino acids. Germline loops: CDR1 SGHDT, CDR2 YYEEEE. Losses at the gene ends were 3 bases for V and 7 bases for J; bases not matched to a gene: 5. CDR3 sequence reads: CASSWTGIGGYTF. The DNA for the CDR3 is TGTGCCAGCAGCTGGACAGGGATAGGTGGCTACACCTTC. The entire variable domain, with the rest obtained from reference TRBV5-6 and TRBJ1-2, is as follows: DAGVTQSPTHLIKTRGQQVTLRCSPKSGHDTVSWYQQALGQGPQFIFQYYEEEERQRGNFPDRFSGHQFPNYSSELNVNALLLGDSALYLCASSWTGIGGYTFGSGTRLTVV.

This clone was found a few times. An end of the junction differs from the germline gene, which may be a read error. The CDR3 here is CASTSGTTYNEQFF. The CDR3 DNA is TGCGCCAGCACCAGCGGGACAACCTACAATGAGCAGTTCTTC. The chain recombines TRBV28 with TRBJ2-1, with a tentative D call TRBD2 (7 bases). The germline V gene encodes CDR1 MDHEN and CDR2 SYDVKM. The CDR3 sequence is 14 residues long.

CDR3 loop: CASSFPSGSSYNEQFF. CDR3 bases: TGCGCCAGCAGCTTCCCTAGCGGGAGCTCCTACAATGAGCAGTTCTTC. The chain employs TRBV5-1 and TRBJ2-1, with 10 nucleotides matching TRBD2. CDR1 is SGHRS, CDR2 YFSETQ, per germline. The CDR3 extends over 16 amino acids. Unmatched junction bases numbered 2, after V lost 2 bases and J lost 0 bases.

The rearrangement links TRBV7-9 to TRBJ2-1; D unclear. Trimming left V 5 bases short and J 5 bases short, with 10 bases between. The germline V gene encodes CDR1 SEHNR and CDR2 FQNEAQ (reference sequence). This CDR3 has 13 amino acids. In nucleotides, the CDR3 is TGTGCCAGCAGCCCCAGCCGCGACAATGAGCAGTTCTTC. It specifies CASSPSRDNEQFF.

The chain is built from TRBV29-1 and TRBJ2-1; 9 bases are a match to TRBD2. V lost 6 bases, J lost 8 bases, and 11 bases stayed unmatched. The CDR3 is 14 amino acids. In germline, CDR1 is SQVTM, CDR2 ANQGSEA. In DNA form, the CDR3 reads TGCAGCGTACGTCGGCGGGAGGGCCTGGATGAGCAGTTCTTC. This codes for CSVRRREGLDEQFF.

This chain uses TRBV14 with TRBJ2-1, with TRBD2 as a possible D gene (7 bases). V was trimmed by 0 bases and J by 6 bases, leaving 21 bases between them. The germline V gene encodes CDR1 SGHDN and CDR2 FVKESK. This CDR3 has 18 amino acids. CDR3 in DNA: TGTGCCAGCAGCCAAGATCATTTCGGGAGGACAGTTAGCAATGAGCAGTTCTTC. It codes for CASSQDHFGRTVSNEQFF. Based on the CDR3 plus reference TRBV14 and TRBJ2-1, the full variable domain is EAGVTQFPSHSVIEKGQTVTLRCDPISGHDNLYWYRRVMGKEIKFLLHFVKESKQDESGMPNNRFLAERTGGTYSTLKVQPAELEDSGVYFCASSQDHFGRTVSNEQFFGPGTRLTVL.

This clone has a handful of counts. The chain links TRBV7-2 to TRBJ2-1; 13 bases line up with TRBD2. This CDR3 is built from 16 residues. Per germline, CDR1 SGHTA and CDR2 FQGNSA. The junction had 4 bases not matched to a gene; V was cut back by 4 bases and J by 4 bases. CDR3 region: CASSSLGLAGYNEQFF. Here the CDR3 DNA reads TGTGCCAGCAGCTCGTTGGGACTAGCGGGGTACAATGAGCAGTTCTTC.

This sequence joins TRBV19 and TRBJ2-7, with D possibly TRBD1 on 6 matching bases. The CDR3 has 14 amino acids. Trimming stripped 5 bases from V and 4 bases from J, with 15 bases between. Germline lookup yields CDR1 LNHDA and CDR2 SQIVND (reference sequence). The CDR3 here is CASSAQGSQYEQYF. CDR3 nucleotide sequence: TGTGCCAGTAGTGCACAGGGAAGTCAATACGAGCAGTACTTC.

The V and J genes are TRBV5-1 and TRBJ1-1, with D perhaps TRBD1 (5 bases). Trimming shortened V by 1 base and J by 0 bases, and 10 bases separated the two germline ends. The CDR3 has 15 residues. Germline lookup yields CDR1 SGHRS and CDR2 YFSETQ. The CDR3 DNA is TGCGCCAGCAGCTTGTCGGAGGGGTTGAACACTGAAGCTTTCTTT. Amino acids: CASSLSEGLNTEAFF.

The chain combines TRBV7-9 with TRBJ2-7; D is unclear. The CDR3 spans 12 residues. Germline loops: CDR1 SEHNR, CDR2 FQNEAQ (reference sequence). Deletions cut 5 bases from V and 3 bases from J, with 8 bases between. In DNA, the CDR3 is TGTGCCAGCAGCGCGGACGTCTACGAGCAGTACTTC. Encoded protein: CASSADVYEQYF.

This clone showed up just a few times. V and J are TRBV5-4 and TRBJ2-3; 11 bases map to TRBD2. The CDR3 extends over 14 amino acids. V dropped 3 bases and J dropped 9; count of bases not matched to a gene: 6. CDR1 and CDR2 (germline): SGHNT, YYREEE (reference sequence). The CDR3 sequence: CASSSGLAERTQYF. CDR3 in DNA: TGTGCCAGCAGCTCGGGACTAGCGGAAAGAACGCAGTATTTT.

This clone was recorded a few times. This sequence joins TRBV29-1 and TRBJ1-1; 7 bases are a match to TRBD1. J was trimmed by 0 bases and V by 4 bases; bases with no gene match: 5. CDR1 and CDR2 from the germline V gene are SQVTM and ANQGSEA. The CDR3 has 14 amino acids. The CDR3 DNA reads TGCAGCGTTGGAACAGGGGCGGTGAACACTGAAGCTTTCTTT. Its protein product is CSVGTGAVNTEAFF.